This TCR beta chain was captured in a study of CD8+ T cells in alopecia areata. The overall study: Oral tofacitinib, 5 to 10 mg twice daily, was given in an open-label trial.

This clone showed up just once. cDNA prepared by RNA extraction and subsequent reverse transcription served as the template for sequencing. TCRdb's table, derived via immunoSEQ multiplex PCR, lists solely in-frame clones and lacks some. The sample lists about 97,000 clones, 41% occurring once. The germline V gene has CDR1 MDHEN and CDR2 SYDVKM. The CDR3 is made up of 14 amino acids. The ends lost 2 bases at V and 5 bases at J; junction bases unmatched: 5. The receptor comes from a human donor with alopecia areata. The J gene is TRBJ2-7, the V gene TRBV28; 8 nucleotides agree with TRBD1. The sequenced sample was CD4+ T cells sorted from blood. This chain's CDR3 is CASSLRTGRHEQYF. CDR3 in DNA: TGTGCCAGCAGTTTAAGGACAGGGAGGCACGAGCAGTACTTC.